These T cell receptor beta chains were read from a single sample in a study of naive and memory T cell subsets. TCRdb re-called the UMI-ligation and nested PCR reads with MiXCR, one entry per CDR3 protein. The table records about 90,000 distinct CDR3 sequences, around 11% of them present only once. The material sequenced was naive CD4+ T cells from blood. All receptors derive from a human donor in good health. The CDR3 runs from the conserved cysteine through the conserved F or W. Fields, in order: V gene, clone size, D gene, J gene, CDR3 protein, CDR3 DNA. A D gene is named only where the DNA matches it firmly. Where a row states a size, it is once, few, many or the class of an expanded clone; other rows omit it.

TRBV12-3/TRBV12-4	many	NA	TRBJ1-6	CASSLAGNRNSPLHF	TGTGCCAGCAGTTTAGCTGGTAATAGGAATTCACCCCTCCACTTT
TRBV27	NA	NA	TRBJ1-1	CASSYEGRDTEAFF	TGTGCCAGCAGTTATGAGGGTCGGGACACTGAAGCTTTCTTT
TRBV6-2/TRBV6-3	few	NA	TRBJ1-5	CASTFRGLSNQPQHF	TGTGCCAGCACATTCAGGGGATTGAGCAATCAGCCCCAGCATTTT
TRBV20-1	NA	NA	TRBJ2-7	CSATGGTEYEQYF	TGCAGTGCTACTGGCGGGACAGAATACGAGCAGTACTTC
TRBV18	NA	NA	TRBJ2-1	CASSPEGYEQFF	TGTGCCAGCTCACCTGAGGGGTATGAGCAGTTCTTC
TRBV7-2	few	NA	TRBJ2-5	CASSSAGRETQYF	TGTGCCAGCAGCTCCGCAGGAAGAGAGACCCAGTACTTC
TRBV7-2	many	TRBD2	TRBJ2-1	CASSPDGTSGRSEQFF	TGTGCCAGCAGCCCAGACGGGACTAGCGGGAGGAGTGAGCAGTTCTTC
TRBV12-3/TRBV12-4	few	NA	TRBJ2-7	CASSFIGSSYEQYF	TGTGCCAGCAGTTTCATCGGGAGCTCCTACGAGCAGTACTTC
TRBV15	NA	NA	TRBJ2-7	CATSRDLKGSKYF	TGTGCCACCAGCAGAGATTTGAAGGGTAGTAAGTACTTC
TRBV5-1	NA	TRBD2	TRBJ2-3	CASSSHTSADTQYF	TGCGCCAGCAGCTCCCATACTAGCGCAGATACGCAGTATTTT
TRBV14	many	NA	TRBJ2-3	CASSPRRGPGDTQYF	TGTGCCAGCAGCCCCCGCCGGGGTCCAGGGGATACGCAGTATTTT
TRBV9	NA	TRBD2	TRBJ2-7	CASSVGAGGISYEQYF	TGTGCCAGCAGCGTAGGGGCGGGAGGGATCTCCTACGAGCAGTACTTC
TRBV12-3/TRBV12-4	few	NA	TRBJ2-1	CASTLNWSPYNEQFF	TGTGCCAGCACTCTGAATTGGTCCCCCTACAATGAGCAGTTCTTC
TRBV4-3	NA	NA	TRBJ2-7	CASSPNKGGSYEQYF	TGCGCCAGCAGCCCGAACAAAGGGGGCTCCTACGAGCAGTACTTC
TRBV10-3	NA	TRBD1	TRBJ2-5	CAISERDSLVVKTQYF	TGTGCCATCAGTGAGCGGGACAGTCTGGTGGTAAAGACCCAGTACTTC
TRBV11-2	few	NA	TRBJ1-4	CASSPTPGRGTSEKLFF	TGTGCCAGCAGCCCCACGCCCGGGAGGGGGACTAGTGAAAAACTGTTTTTT
TRBV18	few	NA	TRBJ1-5	CASSATGVNQPQHF	TGTGCCAGCTCGGCCACAGGTGTCAATCAGCCCCAGCATTTT
TRBV6-5	NA	NA	TRBJ1-2	CASRPRGGRGGYTF	TGTGCCAGCAGACCCCGTGGAGGGAGAGGTGGCTACACCTTC
TRBV6-2/TRBV6-3	few	NA	TRBJ2-7	CASSYGRGPYEQYF	TGTGCCAGCAGTTACGGCAGGGGACCCTACGAGCAGTACTTC
TRBV29-1	NA	NA	TRBJ2-7	CSVASGIEQYF	TGCAGCGTTGCATCGGGGATCGAGCAGTACTTC
TRBV6-2/TRBV6-3	many	TRBD1	TRBJ2-7	CASLRTGWTYEQYF	TGTGCCAGCCTTAGGACAGGGTGGACCTACGAGCAGTACTTC
TRBV4-1	few	NA	TRBJ2-7	CASSQEGRTGRAYEQYF	TGCGCCAGCAGCCAAGAAGGCCGGACAGGGAGGGCCTACGAGCAGTACTTC
TRBV5-1	few	TRBD1	TRBJ2-5	CASSGTEETQYF	TGCGCCAGCTCCGGGACAGAAGAGACCCAGTACTTC
TRBV19	NA	NA	TRBJ1-1	CASNGRGSTEAFF	TGTGCCAGTAACGGAAGGGGGAGCACTGAAGCTTTCTTT
TRBV20-1	many	NA	TRBJ2-1	CSARFRGSYNEQFF	TGCAGTGCTAGGTTCAGGGGTTCCTACAATGAGCAGTTCTTC
TRBV7-6	NA	NA	TRBJ1-5	CASSLLGGYSNQPQHF	TGTGCCAGCAGCCTCCTAGGGGGTTATAGCAATCAGCCCCAGCATTTT
TRBV7-2	many	NA	TRBJ2-5	CASSFQETQYF	TGTGCCAGCAGCTTCCAAGAGACCCAGTACTTC
TRBV29-1	NA	NA	TRBJ2-7	CSVDGQGSYEQYF	TGCAGCGTTGACGGCCAGGGCTCCTACGAGCAGTACTTC
TRBV9	few	NA	TRBJ2-3	CASSVGASAGDTQYF	TGTGCCAGCAGCGTAGGGGCTAGCGCAGGAGATACGCAGTATTTT
TRBV7-3	many	TRBD1	TRBJ2-1	CASSHPGQSNEQFF	TGTGCCAGCAGCCACCCGGGACAGTCAAATGAGCAGTTCTTC
TRBV28	few	NA	TRBJ2-1	CASSRESHYNEQFF	TGTGCCAGCAGTCGCGAGAGTCATTACAATGAGCAGTTCTTC
TRBV18	many	TRBD2	TRBJ2-1	CASSPTELADSLGEQFF	TGTGCCAGCTCACCAACCGAACTAGCGGACTCTTTGGGTGAGCAGTTCTTC
TRBV6-2/TRBV6-3	many	NA	TRBJ1-2	CASSYDVSSVSPGYTF	TGTGCCAGCAGTTACGATGTTTCGAGCGTTTCGCCCGGCTACACCTTC
TRBV3-1	NA	TRBD1	TRBJ1-1	CASSQRGTAPSNTEAFF	TGTGCCAGCAGCCAGAGAGGGACAGCCCCCTCGAACACTGAAGCTTTCTTT
TRBV7-9	many	NA	TRBJ1-2	CASSPDRLDGYTF	TGTGCCAGCAGCCCGGATCGTCTGGATGGCTACACCTTC
TRBV5-1	few	NA	TRBJ2-7	CASSGRQTDYEQYF	TGCGCCAGCAGTGGGAGGCAAACCGACTACGAGCAGTACTTC
TRBV7-2	few	NA	TRBJ2-3	CASQTESTDTQYF	TGTGCCAGCCAGACGGAATCCACAGATACGCAGTATTTT
TRBV30	many	NA	TRBJ2-1	CAWSVSSGLYNEQFF	TGTGCCTGGAGTGTATCCAGCGGGCTATACAATGAGCAGTTCTTC
TRBV9	NA	NA	TRBJ2-7	CASSAHSGVIEQYF	TGTGCCAGCAGCGCTCACAGTGGGGTAATTGAGCAGTACTTC
TRBV12-3/TRBV12-4	many	TRBD1	TRBJ1-1	CASSRGQGADTEAFF	TGTGCCAGCAGCCGAGGACAGGGCGCGGACACTGAAGCTTTCTTT
TRBV14	few	TRBD2	TRBJ2-1	CASSIRGRTSGAHSYNEQFF	TGTGCCAGCAGCATACGTGGGCGGACTAGCGGGGCCCACTCCTACAATGAGCAGTTCTTC
TRBV27	NA	NA	TRBJ1-1	CASSLRPSSLNTEAFF	TGTGCCAGCAGTCTGCGCCCCTCCTCCCTGAACACTGAAGCTTTCTTT
TRBV7-2	NA	NA	TRBJ2-5	CASSLAGQQETQYF	TGTGCCAGCAGCTTAGCCGGACAGCAAGAGACCCAGTACTTC
TRBV19	NA	TRBD2	TRBJ2-5	CASRRGLAGGVLETQYF	TGTGCCAGTAGACGGGGACTAGCGGGAGGAGTATTAGAGACCCAGTACTTC
TRBV12-3/TRBV12-4	NA	TRBD1	TRBJ2-3	CASSPSLGQGSADTQYF	TGTGCCAGCAGTCCCTCCCTGGGACAGGGGAGTGCAGATACGCAGTATTTT
TRBV12-3/TRBV12-4	many	NA	TRBJ2-2	CASSLRQTSGELFF	TGTGCCAGCAGTTTGAGACAGACTAGTGGGGAGCTGTTTTTT
TRBV20-1	many	TRBD1	TRBJ2-3	CSAGPLDRGSTSTDTQYF	TGCAGTGCCGGCCCATTGGACAGGGGATCTACTAGCACAGATACGCAGTATTTT
TRBV12-3/TRBV12-4	many	NA	TRBJ1-1	CASSFPRVGSDTEAFF	TGTGCCAGCAGTTTCCCACGGGTCGGGTCTGACACTGAAGCTTTCTTT
TRBV3-1	few	TRBD2	TRBJ2-2	CASSLGGVTGELFF	TGTGCCAGCAGCCTGGGGGGGGTCACCGGGGAGCTGTTTTTT
TRBV12-3/TRBV12-4	NA	NA	TRBJ2-5	CASRLGETQYF	TGTGCCAGCAGGCTAGGGGAGACCCAGTACTTC
TRBV12-3/TRBV12-4	NA	NA	TRBJ2-4	CASSTDQRINIQYF	TGTGCCAGCAGTACCGACCAGCGTATAAACATTCAGTACTTC
TRBV19	NA	TRBD1	TRBJ2-2	CASSISGTGRVGELFF	TGTGCCAGTAGTATATCCGGGACAGGGAGGGTCGGGGAGCTGTTTTTT
TRBV6-5	few	TRBD2	TRBJ2-1	CASSYSPSGGRFF	TGTGCCAGCAGTTACTCGCCTAGCGGGGGTCGGTTCTTC
TRBV4-3	NA	NA	TRBJ1-6	CASSQERRAASPLHF	TGCGCCAGCAGCCAAGAGCGCAGGGCGGCGTCACCCCTCCACTTT
TRBV28	many	NA	TRBJ1-1	CASSLSRGEAFF	TGTGCCAGCAGTTTAAGCAGGGGAGAAGCTTTCTTT
TRBV29-1	few	TRBD1	TRBJ1-1	CSVDRGPNTEAFF	TGCAGCGTTGACAGGGGGCCGAACACTGAAGCTTTCTTT